The 11 T cell receptor beta chains presented below share a single source sample, sequenced in a study of blood T cell repertoires in COVID-19 (dated by TCRdb to 2018 to 2021). The library was obtained by the immunoSEQ multiplex PCR assay. TCRdb holds this immuneACCESS table with in-frame rearrangements only. Some clones are missing; in checked studies, unresolved V genes explain under half, and the rest has no known cause. For this sample the table gives about 670,000 clones, of which 80% to 90% were detected only once. The top ten clonotypes cover 0.2% to 0.3% of the sample. Sequenced material: peripheral blood. Receptors originate from a woman aged 18-29 years with acute or convalescent COVID-19.

The chain combines TRBV5-5 with TRBJ2-1; TRBD2 is a possible D gene (5 bases). The length of the CDR3 is 15 residues. Germline V gives CDR1 SGHKS, CDR2 YYEKEE (reference sequence). V lost 6 bases, J lost 7 bases, and 20 bases lay in between. The CDR3 sequence is CASNLGIAGVNEQFF. CDR3 coding DNA: TGTGCCAGCAACCTCGGTATAGCCGGGGTAAATGAGCAGTTCTTC.

This rearrangement joins TRBV5-4 to TRBJ1-2, with D possibly TRBD1 on 6 matching bases. This CDR3 is 12 amino acids long. V lost 2 bases and J 8 bases, leaving 10 bases between the germline ends. Germline V gene sequence: CDR1 SGHNT, CDR2 YYREEE (reference sequence). Here the CDR3 reads CASSFARGGYTF. The DNA of the CDR3 is TGTGCCAGCAGCTTTGCCAGGGGAGGCTACACCTTC.

V is TRBV5-1 and J is TRBJ2-2; 11 positions agree with TRBD1. The ends lost 4 bases at V and 2 bases at J; junction bases unmatched: 4. CDR3 size: 16 residues. Germline CDR1 SGHRS, CDR2 YFSETQ. The chain's CDR3 is CASSTGTGGNTGELFF. The CDR3 nucleotides read TGCGCCAGCAGCACGGGGACAGGGGGAAACACCGGGGAGCTGTTTTTT.

This chain joins TRBV6-2 or TRBV6-3 and TRBJ1-5, with TRBD1 identical over 7 bases. Germline-derived CDR1 and CDR2 are MNHEY and SVGEGT. The J segment lost 1 base and the V segment lost 5 bases, leaving 2 bases of the junction unmatched. This CDR3 comprises 14 residues. The CDR3 DNA sequence: TGTGCCAGCAGTCCGACAGGGAGCAATCAGCCCCAGCATTTT. This codes for CASSPTGSNQPQHF.

The J gene is TRBJ2-1, the V gene TRBV9; 7 bases map to TRBD2. Germline loops: CDR1 SGDLS, CDR2 YYNGEE. The J segment lost 5 bases and the V segment lost 4 bases, leaving 9 bases of the junction unmatched. The CDR3 consists of 15 residues. CDR3 amino acids: CASSSGGSPNNEQFF. CDR3 coding DNA: TGTGCCAGCAGCTCCGGGGGGTCCCCCAACAATGAGCAGTTCTTC.

The chain combines TRBV5-1 with TRBJ2-7; 9 nucleotides agree with TRBD2. This CDR3 spans 15 amino acids. Trimming took 3 bases from V and 2 from J; bases not matched to a gene: 6. Looked up from germline, CDR1 is SGHRS and CDR2 is YFSETQ. Here the CDR3 DNA reads TGCGCCAGCAGCTCCAGCGGGGGGCGAACCTACGAGCAGTACTTC. Its translation: CASSSSGGRTYEQYF.

V is TRBV2 and J is TRBJ1-2, with 10 bases matching TRBD1. Germline assignment: CDR1 SNHLY and CDR2 FYNNEI. With V trimmed by 6 bases and J by 8 bases, 9 bases remained unmatched. The CDR3 loop spans 14 amino acids. The DNA for the CDR3 is TGTGCCAGCAGAGGGACAGGGGATAGTCGAGGCTACACCTTC. Protein sequence: CASRGTGDSRGYTF. The full variable domain, its missing parts supplied by reference TRBV2 and TRBJ1-2, is EPEVTQTPSHQVTQMGQEVILRCVPISNHLYFYWYRQILGQKVEFLVSFYNNEISEKSEIFDDQFSVERPDGSNFTLKIRSTKLEDSAMYFCASRGTGDSRGYTFGSGTRLTVV.

V and J are TRBV4-3 and TRBJ1-1; 8 bases match TRBD1. Germline V gene data show CDR1 as LGHNA and CDR2 as YSLEER. This CDR3 comprises 16 residues. The V segment lost 4 bases and the J segment 4 bases; nucleotides outside the gene matches: 11. The CDR3 DNA sequence: TGCGCCAGCAGCCTGGGGGCGACAGGGGCTTTCACTGAAGCTTTCTTT. This codes for CASSLGATGAFTEAFF.

V is TRBV24-1 and J is TRBJ1-1; the D gene is possibly TRBD1 (6 bases). In germline, CDR1 is KGHDR, CDR2 SFDVKD. There are 14 residues in the CDR3. Trimming stripped 7 bases from V and 4 bases from J, with 15 bases between. The CDR3 reads CATRQGTIGTEAFF. The CDR3 nucleotides read TGTGCCACCAGACAAGGGACAATAGGCACTGAAGCTTTCTTT.

The gene calls are TRBV28 and TRBJ1-2; unclear D gene. CDR3 length: 13 residues. Trimming stripped 3 bases from V and 8 bases from J, with 13 bases between. Germline V CDR1 and CDR2: MDHEN, SYDVKM. CDR3 in amino acids: CASSLKRLGGYTF. In DNA, the CDR3 is TGTGCCAGCAGTTTGAAGAGGTTAGGAGGCTACACCTTC.

V gene TRBV19 combines with J gene TRBJ1-4; maybe TRBD1 (5 bases). The CDR3 is 15 amino acids. Trimming cost V 2 bases and J 0 bases, with 7 bases left between them. Germline V lookup: CDR1 LNHDA, CDR2 SQIVND (reference sequence). The CDR3, as DNA: TGTGCCAGTAGTATACGGGGGGCAACTAATGAAAAACTGTTTTTT. The encoded protein is CASSIRGATNEKLFF.